This note documents a single T cell receptor beta chain sequence. Antigen: not known. Nominally healthy donors provided the samples, though records likely missed some immune exposures. PCR amplification relied on 60 Vbeta primers (plus 13 Jbeta primers). Generated by immunoSEQ multiplex PCR, the TCRdb table keeps only in-frame clones and is missing some. The table lists around 160,000 clones, 60% to 80% of them singletons. These data are taken from a study of cytomegalovirus exposure and HLA in healthy donors. General study points: Some highly shared sequence variants likely arose as a pipeline artifact.

The germline V gene has CDR1 SGHDT and CDR2 YYEEEE. Trimming removed 2 bases from V and 5 bases from J, with 13 bases in between. The length of the CDR3 is 15 residues. The genes are TRBV5-6 and TRBJ2-2, with D maybe TRBD2 (6 bases). The source of this sequence is a male donor in good health and CMV-seronegative. The sequencing sample was made of PBMCs. As DNA, the CDR3 is TGTGCCAGCAGCTTTGGGGGGATAGATACCGGGGAGCTGTTTTTT. Translating gives CASSFGGIDTGELFF. Combining the CDR3 with reference TRBV5-6 and TRBJ2-2 gives the whole variable domain DAGVTQSPTHLIKTRGQQVTLRCSPKSGHDTVSWYQQALGQGPQFIFQYYEEEERQRGNFPDRFSGHQFPNYSSELNVNALLLGDSALYLCASSFGGIDTGELFFGEGSRLTVL.